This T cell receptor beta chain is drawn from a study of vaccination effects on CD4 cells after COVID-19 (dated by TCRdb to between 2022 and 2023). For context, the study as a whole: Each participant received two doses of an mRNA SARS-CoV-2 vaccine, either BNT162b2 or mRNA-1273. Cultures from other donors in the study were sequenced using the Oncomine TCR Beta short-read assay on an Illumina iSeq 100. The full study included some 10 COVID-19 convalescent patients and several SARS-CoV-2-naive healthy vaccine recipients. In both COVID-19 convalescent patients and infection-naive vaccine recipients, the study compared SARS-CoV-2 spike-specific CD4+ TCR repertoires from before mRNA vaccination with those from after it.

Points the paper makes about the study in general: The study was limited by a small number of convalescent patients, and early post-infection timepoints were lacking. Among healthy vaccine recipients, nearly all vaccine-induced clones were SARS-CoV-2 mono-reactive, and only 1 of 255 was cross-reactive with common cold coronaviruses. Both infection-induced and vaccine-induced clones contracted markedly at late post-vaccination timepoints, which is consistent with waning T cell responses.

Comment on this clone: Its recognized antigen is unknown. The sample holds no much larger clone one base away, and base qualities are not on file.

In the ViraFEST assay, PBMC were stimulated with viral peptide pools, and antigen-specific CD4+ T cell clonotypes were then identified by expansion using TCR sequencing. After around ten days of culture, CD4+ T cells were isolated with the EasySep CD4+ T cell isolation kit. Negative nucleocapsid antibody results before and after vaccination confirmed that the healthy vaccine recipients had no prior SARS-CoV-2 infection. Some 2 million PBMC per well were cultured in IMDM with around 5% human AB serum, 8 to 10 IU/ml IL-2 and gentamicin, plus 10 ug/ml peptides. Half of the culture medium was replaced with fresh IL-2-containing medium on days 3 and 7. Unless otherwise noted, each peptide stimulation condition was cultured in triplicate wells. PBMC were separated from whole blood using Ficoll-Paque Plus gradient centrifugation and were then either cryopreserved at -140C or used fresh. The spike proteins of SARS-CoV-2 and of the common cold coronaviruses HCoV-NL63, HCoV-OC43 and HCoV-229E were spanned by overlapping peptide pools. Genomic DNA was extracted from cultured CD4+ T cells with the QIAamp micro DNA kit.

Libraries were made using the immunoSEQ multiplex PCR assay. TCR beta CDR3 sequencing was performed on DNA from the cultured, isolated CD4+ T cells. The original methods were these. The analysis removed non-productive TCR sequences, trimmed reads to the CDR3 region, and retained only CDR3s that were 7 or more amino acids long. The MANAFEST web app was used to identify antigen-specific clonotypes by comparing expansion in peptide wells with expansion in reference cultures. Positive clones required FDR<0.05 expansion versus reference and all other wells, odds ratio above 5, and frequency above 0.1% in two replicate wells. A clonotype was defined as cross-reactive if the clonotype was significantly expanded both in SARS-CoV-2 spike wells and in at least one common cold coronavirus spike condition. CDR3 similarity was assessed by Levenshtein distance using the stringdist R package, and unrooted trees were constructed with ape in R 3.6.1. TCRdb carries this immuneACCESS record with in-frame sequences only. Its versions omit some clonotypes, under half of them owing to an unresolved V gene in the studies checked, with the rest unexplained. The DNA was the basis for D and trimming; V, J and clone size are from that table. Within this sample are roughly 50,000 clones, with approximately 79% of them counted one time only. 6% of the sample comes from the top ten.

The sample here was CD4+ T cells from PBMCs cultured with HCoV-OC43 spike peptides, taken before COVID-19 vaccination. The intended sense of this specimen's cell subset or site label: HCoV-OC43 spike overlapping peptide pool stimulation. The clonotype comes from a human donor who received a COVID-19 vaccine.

Here is the DNA: TGTGCCAGCTCACCACTGGAACGGGCCAACTATGGCTACACCTTC. Translated, it reads CASSPLERANYGYTF. This chain joins TRBV18 to TRBJ1-2, with no confidently assigned D gene. The CDR3 sequence holds 15 residues, the cysteine and phenylalanine included. Only the CDR3 DNA stays, 45 bases, in frame from base 1. CDR1 and CDR2, looked up from the germline V gene, are KGHSH and LQKENI. Cut back by 1 base and 2 bases, the V and J ends lie 11 bases apart.